This T cell receptor (beta chain) is drawn from a study of cytomegalovirus exposure and HLA in healthy donors. About this clone itself: Its antigen is as yet unknown.

Study outcomes and limitations: The HLA-A and HLA-B alleles of most subjects were reportedly predicted accurately from TCR beta sequences. The classifier reportedly diagnosed cytomegalovirus status with high specificity and sensitivity. A missense variant in DCLRE1C was later tied to TCR beta V- and J-gene trimming.

Researchers ran the PCR with 60 Vbeta and 13 Jbeta primers. Per the original methods: The authors later counted about 80 million unique TCR beta chains, some 12 million of them shared. This table comes from immunoSEQ multiplex PCR, and its TCRdb copy is limited to in-frame clones, with some not included. That table furnishes V, J and clone size, whereas the DNA furnished D and trimming. The profile shows 150,000 to 200,000 clones, 75% to 80% of them singletons. Germline CDR1 reads WNHNN; CDR2 reads SYGVQD (reference sequence). The CDR3 length is 15 residues. The V end was cut by 0 bases, the J end by 5 bases, with 13 bases between.

Input material: PBMCs. The source of this sequence is a man aged 50-60 years in good health and CMV-seropositive. This chain uses TRBV10-1 with TRBJ2-5; D gene unclear. The CDR3, as DNA: TGCGCCAGCAGTGAGTCGACGAGGTACCGGGAGACCCAGTACTTC. Amino acids: CASSESTRYRETQYF.